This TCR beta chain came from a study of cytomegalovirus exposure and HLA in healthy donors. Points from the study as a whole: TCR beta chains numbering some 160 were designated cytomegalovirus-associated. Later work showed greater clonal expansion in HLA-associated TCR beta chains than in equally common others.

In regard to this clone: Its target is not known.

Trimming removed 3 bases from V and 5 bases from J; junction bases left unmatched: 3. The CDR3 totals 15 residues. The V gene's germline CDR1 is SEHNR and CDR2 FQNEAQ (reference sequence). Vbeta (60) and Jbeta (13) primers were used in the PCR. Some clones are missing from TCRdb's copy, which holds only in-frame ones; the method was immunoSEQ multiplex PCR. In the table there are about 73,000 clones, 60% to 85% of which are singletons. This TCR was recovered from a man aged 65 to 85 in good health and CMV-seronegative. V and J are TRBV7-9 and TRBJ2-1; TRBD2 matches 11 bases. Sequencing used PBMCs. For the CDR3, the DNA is TGTGCCAGCAGCTTGGGACTAGCGGAGAACAATGAGCAGTTCTTC. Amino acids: CASSLGLAENNEQFF.